This T cell receptor (beta chain) emerged from a study of immune evolution from preneoplasia to lung adenocarcinoma. General study points: Later-stage lesions appeared to have more T cells, more diversity, less clonality. Top clone share appeared to fall from AAH through AIS, MIA, adenocarcinoma.

This clone was detected only once. Its antigen is currently unknown. V lost 4 bases and J lost 3, with 13 bases in between. Germline CDR1 reads PRHDT; CDR2 reads FYEKMQ (reference sequence). The CDR3 totals 15 residues. Produced via immunoSEQ multiplex PCR; TCRdb's table is partial and in-frame only. This sample yields 2,000 to 3,000 clones, of which roughly 85% are seen a single time; approximately 9.4% belongs to the top ten. Two lung cancer pathologists independently confirmed each histologic diagnosis. Sequences were obtained from FFPE normal lung tissue adjacent to the tumor. This chain connects TRBV13 to TRBJ2-1, with a tentative D call TRBD1 (6 bases). The sequence was collected from a person in their fifties or sixties with lung adenocarcinoma. CDR3 sequence: CASSSQGGDYNEQFF. CDR3 DNA sequence: TGTGCCAGCAGCTCCCAAGGGGGAGACTACAATGAGCAGTTCTTC.